The following is a T cell receptor (beta chain) sequence with its context. Its antigen is as yet unknown. From germline, CDR1 is SGDLS and CDR2 YYNGEE. This CDR3 is built from 14 residues. V shed 1 base and J shed 6 bases, with 8 bases lying between them. The entry originates in a study of cytomegalovirus exposure and HLA in healthy donors. Study observations and caveats: V- and J-gene trimming in TCR beta was tied to a missense DCLRE1C variant by an analysis performed later.

Researchers ran the PCR with 60 Vbeta and 13 Jbeta primers. Repertoires were generated with immunoSEQ multiplex PCR, while TCRdb's copy carries only in-frame clones and drops some. The sample lists some 92,000 clones, over 70% occurring once. Specimen: PBMCs. The chain couples TRBV9 to TRBJ1-6, with D maybe TRBD1 (6 bases). The sequence was collected from a man younger than 35 in good health and CMV-seropositive. The DNA for the CDR3 is TGTGCCAGCAGCGTACAGGGGCTTAATTCACCCCTCCACTTT. Its protein product is CASSVQGLNSPLHF.